The 30 T cell receptor beta chains reported below all come from one sample, sequenced in a study of human T cells and chemical hapten exposure. TCRdb re-analysed the RACE reads in MiXCR, keeping a single row per CDR3 protein. This repertoire shows about 80,000 distinct CDR3 sequences, 14% found once; its top ten account for 4% to 6%. Time point denoted: pre-sensitization, week 0. Stated treatment: therapeutic diphenylcyclopropenone sensitization with weekly scalp DPC. Source: whole blood, taken in connection with sensitization to the hapten diphenylcyclopropenone (DPC). The receptor source for this set is a woman aged 50 to 65 with alopecia areata. Some clones in this sample may be carry-over from other donors' samples.

This clonotype has a handful of counts. The CDR3 DNA sequence: TGTGCCAGCAGCTTACTCTACCAAGAGACCCAGTACTTC. Translation: CASSLLYQETQYF. The chain combines TRBV7-2 with TRBJ2-5; D is unresolved. CDR3 length: 13 amino acids. V dropped 2 bases and J dropped 0 bases, with 4 bases sitting between them. The germline V gene has CDR1 SGHTA and CDR2 FQGNSA.

This clonotype has at least ten counts. The chain uses TRBV28 and TRBJ2-7; D is possibly TRBD2 (6 bases). CDR3 size: 14 residues. Per the germline V gene, CDR1 is MDHEN and CDR2 is SYDVKM. Trimming took 4 bases from V and 0 from J, leaving 10 bases between them. CDR3 DNA: TGTGCCAGCAGTTCTGGGACTCCCTCCTACGAGCAGTACTTC. It codes for CASSSGTPSYEQYF.

This clonotype was seen a few times. The chain is built from TRBV30 and TRBJ1-3; unclear D gene. V dropped 1 base and J dropped 0 bases, with 7 bases sitting between them. CDR3 length: 14 residues. Germline CDR1 and CDR2: GTSNPN and SVGIG (reference sequence). The CDR3 nucleotides are TGTGCCTGGAGTGCCGAAAGCTCTGGAAACACCATATATTTT. Translation: CAWSAESSGNTIYF.

This clonotype has at least ten counts. CDR3 region: CSAKDRGRSFFNQPQHF. The CDR3 bases are TGCAGTGCAAAGGACAGGGGGCGAAGTTTTTTCAATCAGCCCCAGCATTTT. V gene TRBV20-1 combines with J gene TRBJ1-5, with 11 bases that match TRBD1. Per germline, CDR1 DFQATT and CDR2 SNEGSKA (reference sequence). The CDR3 covers 17 residues. The V and J ends lost 6 bases and 3 bases, in that order; junction bases with no gene match: 13.

This clonotype was seen more than once but under ten times. This rearrangement joins TRBV11-2 to TRBJ1-5; maybe TRBD1 (5 bases). Germline V lookup: CDR1 SGHAT, CDR2 FQNNGV. This CDR3 has 15 amino acids. Trimming pared 5 bases from V and 4 bases from J, leaving 15 bases between. This CDR3 reads CASSPQDGANQPQHF. In DNA form, the CDR3 reads TGTGCCAGCAGCCCTCAGGACGGGGCAAATCAGCCCCAGCATTTT.

The gene calls are TRBV12-3 or TRBV12-4 and TRBJ2-3; 9 bases align to TRBD1. V shed 5 bases and J 7 bases; nucleotides not matched to a gene: 16. The CDR3 extends over 17 amino acids. The DNA of the CDR3 is TGTGCCAGCAGTCCAGGTACAGGGGGCGCTTCAAGGAATACGCAGTATTTT. This encodes CASSPGTGGASRNTQYF.

The CDR3 is CASSQTSGRKDTQYF. In nucleotides, the CDR3 is TGTGCCAGCAGCCAGACTAGCGGGAGGAAAGATACGCAGTATTTT. The rearrangement uses TRBV4-2 and TRBJ2-3, with 13 bases aligning to TRBD2. Germline trimming cut 3 bases from V and 5 bases from J; bases unmatched to any gene: 2. The germline V gene encodes CDR1 LGHNA and CDR2 YNFKEQ. This CDR3 is 15 amino acids long.

The CDR3 nucleotides are TGCAGTGCTAGGCAAACAGGAACTAATGAAAAACTGTTTTTT. This sequence encodes CSARQTGTNEKLFF. V is TRBV20-1 and J is TRBJ1-4; tentatively, D is TRBD1 (5 bases). The CDR3 consists of 14 residues. CDR1 is DFQATT, CDR2 SNEGSKA, per germline (reference sequence). Trimming removed 3 bases from V and 1 base from J, with 9 bases in between.

This clonotype was counted between two and nine times. The rearrangement links TRBV7-6 to TRBJ1-2; 12 bases are shared with TRBD1. V was pared by 1 base and J by 5 bases, with 5 bases of the junction left unmatched. This CDR3 comprises 16 residues. Germline lookup yields CDR1 SGHVS and CDR2 FNYEAQ. CDR3 DNA: TGTGCCAGCAGCTTAGTCGGGACAGGGGGCCGGTATGGCTACACCTTC. Its protein is CASSLVGTGGRYGYTF.

Here the CDR3 reads CSARPDGTSQETQYF. In DNA, the CDR3 is TGCAGTGCTAGGCCGGACGGGACTAGCCAAGAGACCCAGTACTTC. The rearrangement joins TRBV20-1 to TRBJ2-5; 8 positions agree with TRBD2. CDR3 length: 15 residues. V shed 3 bases, J shed 1 base, and the junction held 7 bases outside the gene matches. Germline V gene lookup returns CDR1 DFQATT and CDR2 SNEGSKA (reference sequence).

This clonotype has a handful of counts. V usage is TRBV6-5 and J usage is TRBJ1-1; D gene unclear. CDR3 size: 11 residues. From germline, CDR1 is MNHEY and CDR2 SVGAGI. V was trimmed by 8 bases and J by 6 bases, leaving 10 bases between them. The CDR3 nucleotides read TGTGCCAGCTACTTCAAGGCTGAAGCTTTCTTT. Translated, it gives CASYFKAEAFF.

The V gene is TRBV28, the J gene TRBJ2-7; TRBD2 agrees at 12 bases. Germline-derived CDR1 and CDR2 are MDHEN and SYDVKM. This CDR3 contains 15 residues. J lost 6 bases, V lost 5 bases, and 8 bases had no gene match. CDR3 nucleotides: TGTGCCAGCAGTACGCAGACTAGCGGGGGCCGCGAGCAGTACTTC. This translates into CASSTQTSGGREQYF.

This clonotype has only a few counts. The chain links TRBV20-1 to TRBJ1-5; D remains ambiguous. Germline V gene lookup returns CDR1 DFQATT and CDR2 SNEGSKA (reference sequence). The germline V and J ends were trimmed by 1 base and 1 base, with 8 bases remaining between them. The CDR3 length is 14 residues. CDR3 amino acids: CSARGVASNQPQHF. DNA of the CDR3: TGCAGTGCTAGAGGAGTGGCAAGCAATCAGCCCCAGCATTTT.

This clonotype was counted only a few times. The rearrangement uses TRBV7-8 and TRBJ2-5; 7 bases map to TRBD1. Germline-derived CDR1 and CDR2 are SGHVS and FQNEAQ. V lost 1 base to trimming and J lost 7 bases; unmatched junction nucleotides: 3. CDR3 length: 13 amino acids. This CDR3 is CASSLGTGATQYF. The CDR3 DNA is TGTGCCAGCAGCTTAGGCACAGGGGCGACCCAGTACTTC.

The chain employs TRBV28 and TRBJ1-1, with TRBD1 matching over 10 bases. V shed 3 bases and J 5 bases; nucleotides not matched to a gene: 6. CDR3 length equals 15 residues. The germline V gene has CDR1 MDHEN and CDR2 SYDVKM. CDR3 bases: TGTGCCAGCAGTTTTTTGGGACAGGGGCGAACTGAAGCTTTCTTT. Residues: CASSFLGQGRTEAFF.

The chain couples TRBV18 to TRBJ2-7; 13 bases agree with TRBD2. The ends lost 2 bases at V and 6 bases at J; junction bases unmatched: 4. From germline, CDR1 is KGHSH and CDR2 LQKENI. This CDR3 spans 15 amino acids. The CDR3 DNA is TGTGCCAGCTCACCATTGGGACTAGCGGGGACCGAGCAGTACTTC. This translates into CASSPLGLAGTEQYF.

This chain connects TRBV12-3 or TRBV12-4 to TRBJ2-1; D gene ambiguous. The CDR3 extends over 13 amino acids. Trimming cost V 2 bases and J 6 bases, with 8 bases left between them. This CDR3 reads CASSLIKGNEQFF. Written as DNA, the CDR3 is TGTGCCAGCAGTTTAATCAAAGGCAATGAGCAGTTCTTC.

The V and J genes are TRBV15 and TRBJ2-5, with D maybe TRBD1 (5 bases). Trimming shortened V by 3 bases and J by 5 bases, and 10 bases separated the two germline ends. The CDR3 consists of 13 residues. Germline V gene data show CDR1 as LNHNV and CDR2 as YYDKDF (reference sequence). Here the CDR3 reads CATSSDSWETQYF. CDR3 coding DNA: TGTGCCACCAGCAGCGACAGCTGGGAGACCCAGTACTTC.

This clonotype was seen a handful of times. The J gene is TRBJ2-2, the V gene TRBV7-9; 12 positions agree with TRBD1. Losses at the gene ends were 5 bases for V and 6 bases for J; bases not matched to a gene: 7. CDR1 is SEHNR, CDR2 FQNEAQ, per germline (reference sequence). This CDR3 region has 16 residues. CDR3 in amino acids: CASSPGTGGASGELFF. CDR3 coding DNA: TGTGCCAGCAGCCCCGGGACAGGGGGCGCCTCCGGGGAGCTGTTTTTT. Looking up the rest from reference TRBV7-9 and TRBJ2-2 gives the full variable domain: DTGVSQNPRHKITKRGQNVTFRCDPISEHNRLYWYRQTLGQGPEFLTYFQNEAQLEKSRLLSDRFSAERPKGSFSTLEIQRTEQGDSAMYLCASSPGTGGASGELFFGEGSRLTVL.

J is TRBJ1-4 and V is TRBV3-1; a possible D gene is TRBD1 (5 bases). The CDR3 runs to 15 residues. V was clipped by 0 bases and J by 10 bases, with 15 bases between them. Germline lookup yields CDR1 LGHDT and CDR2 YNNKEL (reference sequence). The chain's CDR3 is CASSQDLSGSGKLFF. CDR3 sequence (DNA): TGTGCCAGCAGCCAAGATCTGTCAGGGAGCGGAAAACTGTTTTTT. Complete variable domain (other parts from reference TRBV3-1 and TRBJ1-4): DTAVSQTPKYLVTQMGNDKSIKCEQNLGHDTMYWYKQDSKKFLKIMFSYNNKELIINETVPNRFSPKSPDKAHLNLHINSLELGDSAVYFCASSQDLSGSGKLFFGSGTQLSVL.

This clonotype has only a few counts. The rearrangement links TRBV12-3 or TRBV12-4 to TRBJ2-3; D is ambiguous. The germline V and J ends were trimmed by 3 bases and 4 bases, with 5 bases remaining between them. The CDR3 is 12 amino acids. CDR3 DNA sequence: TGTGCCAGCAGTTTTGGTGCAGATACGCAGTATTTT. Protein sequence: CASSFGADTQYF.

This clonotype was detected a few times. V usage is TRBV6-5 and J usage is TRBJ1-1; 8 bases agree with TRBD1. This CDR3 has 15 residues. The junction had 7 bases not matched to a gene; V was cut back by 6 bases and J by 1 base. CDR1 is MNHEY and CDR2 is SVGAGI in the germline V gene. The CDR3 bases are TGTGCCAGCAGAGCGGACAGGGTTTCGAACACTGAAGCTTTCTTT. Its translation is CASRADRVSNTEAFF.

V usage is TRBV5-1 and J usage is TRBJ2-7, with TRBD2 identical over 7 bases. CDR3 length: 14 residues. Germline V CDR1 and CDR2: SGHRS, YFSETQ. J lost 1 base, V lost 0 bases, and 1 base had no gene match. The CDR3 is CASSLEAGSYEQYF. CDR3 coding DNA: TGCGCCAGCAGCTTGGAAGCGGGGTCCTACGAGCAGTACTTC.

The chain has TRBV5-3 and TRBJ1-4; possibly TRBD1 for D (6 bases). TRBV5-3 is an ORF; its function is uncertain. The V and J ends lost 1 base and 0 bases respectively, with 22 bases between them. This CDR3 spans 20 amino acids. The CDR3 nucleotides are TGTGCCAGAAGCTTGCACAACGGGGGCCGGTTCTGTGCAACTAATGAAAAACTGTTTTTT. This encodes CARSLHNGGRFCATNEKLFF.

Only a few counts were recorded for this clonotype. J is TRBJ2-1 and V is TRBV7-9; the match to TRBD1 covers 9 bases. Germline V gives CDR1 SEHNR, CDR2 FQNEAQ (reference sequence). V gave up 5 bases and J gave up 15 bases; unmatched junction bases: 14. The CDR3 consists of 14 residues. In DNA, the CDR3 is TGTGCCAGCAGCCCCAATAGAGCGGGACAGGGAAGGTTCTTC. This codes for CASSPNRAGQGRFF.

J is TRBJ2-2 and V is TRBV12-5, with 9 nucleotides matching TRBD2. The V and J ends lost 5 bases and 6 bases, in that order; junction bases with no gene match: 10. The CDR3 has 16 residues. The germline V gene encodes CDR1 LGHNT and CDR2 FRNRAP. CDR3 DNA sequence: TGTGCTAGTGGTAGGGGACTAGCCCTTTCCCCCGGGGAGCTGTTTTTT. Its protein product is CASGRGLALSPGELFF.

This clonotype was seen many times. V and J are TRBV14 and TRBJ1-1, with D possibly being TRBD1 (5 bases). CDR3 size: 15 residues. Germline V CDR1 and CDR2: SGHDN, FVKESK. V lost 0 bases, J lost 3 bases, and 11 bases lay in between. DNA of the CDR3: TGTGCCAGCAGCCAAGATTGGGGGATCCACACTGAAGCTTTCTTT. It yields the protein CASSQDWGIHTEAFF.

The J gene is TRBJ1-6, the V gene TRBV28; D not resolved. V was shortened by 6 bases and J by 5 bases, with 14 bases between the two germline ends. CDR1 is MDHEN and CDR2 is SYDVKM in the germline V gene. The CDR3 length is 15 residues. CDR3 nucleotides: TGTGCCAGCAGAGGCAGCCGGGGAAATAATTCACCCCTCCACTTT. This codes for CASRGSRGNNSPLHF.

This clonotype has just a few counts. This chain joins TRBV15 and TRBJ2-3; D may be TRBD2 (5 bases). The CDR3 is 17 amino acids. The V end was cut by 0 bases, the J end by 4 bases, with 17 bases between. Germline CDR1 reads LNHNV; CDR2 reads YYDKDF (reference sequence). CDR3 sequence: CATSRDSGFQRADTQYF. Here the CDR3 DNA reads TGTGCCACCAGCAGAGATTCGGGCTTCCAGAGGGCAGATACGCAGTATTTT.

This clonotype turned up a few times. One end of the junction fails to match germline, which may point to a read error. The rearrangement joins TRBV5-6 to TRBJ2-7; 7 bases map to TRBD1. The CDR3 totals 15 residues. CDR1 SGHDT and CDR2 YYEEEE come from the germline V gene. CDR3 nucleotides: TGTGCCAGCAGCTTGGAGGGTATCGGACAGACAGGGCCGGACTTC. This gives the protein CASSLEGIGQTGPDF. Together with reference TRBV5-6 and TRBJ2-7, the CDR3 gives the full variable domain: DAGVTQSPTHLIKTRGQQVTLRCSPKSGHDTVSWYQQALGQGPQFIFQYYEEEERQRGNFPDRFSGHQFPNYSSELNVNALLLGDSALYLCASSLEGIGQTGPDFGPGTRLTVT.